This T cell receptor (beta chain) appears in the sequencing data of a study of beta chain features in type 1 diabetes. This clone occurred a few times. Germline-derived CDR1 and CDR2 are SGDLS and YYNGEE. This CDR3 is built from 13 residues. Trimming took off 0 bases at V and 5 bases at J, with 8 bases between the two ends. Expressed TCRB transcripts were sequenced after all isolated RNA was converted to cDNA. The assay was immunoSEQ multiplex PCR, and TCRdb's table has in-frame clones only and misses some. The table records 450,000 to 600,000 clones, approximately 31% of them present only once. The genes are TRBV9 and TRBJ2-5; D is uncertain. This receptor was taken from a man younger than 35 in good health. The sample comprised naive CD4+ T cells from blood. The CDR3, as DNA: TGTGCCAGCAGCGTAGGCCCCCCCGAGACCCAGTACTTC. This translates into CASSVGPPETQYF. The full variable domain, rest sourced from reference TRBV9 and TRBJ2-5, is DSGVTQTPKHLITATGQRVTLRCSPRSGDLSVYWYQQSLDQGLQFLIQYYNGEERAKGNILERFSAQQFPDLHSELNLSSLELGDSALYFCASSVGPPETQYFGPGTRLLVL.